Sequencing of this TCR beta chain was carried out in a study of cytomegalovirus exposure and HLA in healthy donors. The J segment lost 4 bases and the V segment lost 1 base, leaving 4 bases of the junction unmatched. This CDR3 spans 16 amino acids. Germline V gene lookup returns CDR1 SGHNT and CDR2 YENEEA. Both 60 Vbeta primers and 13 Jbeta primers went into the PCR. Assay: immunoSEQ multiplex PCR; the TCRdb copy retains only in-frame clones and omits some. The sample lists under 150,000 clones, just under 85% occurring once. The chain couples TRBV11-3 to TRBJ2-2; 9 nucleotides agree with TRBD1. The source is a man aged 35 to 55 in good health and CMV-seropositive. The sample taken for sequencing was PBMCs. CDR3 in amino acids: CASSLVLDRGTGELFF. The DNA for the CDR3 is TGTGCCAGCAGCTTAGTATTGGACAGGGGCACCGGGGAGCTGTTTTTT.